This T cell receptor beta chain was identified in a study of T cell repertoires in cytomegalovirus infection. In the study overall: CMV infection plus the matching HLA type was flagged by public TCR beta signatures. Whole-study results and caveats: Using cumulative public TCR beta family frequency, the authors identified those who carried CMV together with the relevant HLA. The study found HLA-C-restricted CMV-specific TCR beta clonotypes dominating the ex vivo response.

Each CDR3 protein gets one entry after TCRdb re-called the reads with MiXCR. The table lists about 180,000 distinct CDR3 sequences, about a sixth of them singletons. Looked up from germline, CDR1 is SQVTM and CDR2 is ANQGSEA. This CDR3 has 12 amino acids. J lost 8 bases, V lost 6 bases, and 5 bases had no gene match. About this clonotype: Its antigen remains unknown.

The source of this sequence is a human donor in good health (CMV status not recorded). Some clones in this sample may be carry-over from other donors' samples. The V gene is TRBV29-1, the J gene TRBJ1-2, with 11 bases aligning to TRBD1. What was sequenced was CD8+ T cells from PBMCs. The CDR3 protein is CSVDRGLTGYTF. CDR3 sequence (DNA): TGCAGCGTGGACAGGGGGCTTACGGGCTACACCTTC.